These 28 T cell receptor beta chains originate from one sample sequenced in a study of shared clonotypes between healthy human individuals (dated by TCRdb to 2018 to 2021). Library preparation employed the immunoSEQ multiplex PCR assay. TCRdb took this table from immuneACCESS and kept in-frame rearrangements with V and J called. Such tables lack part of the clones; where checked against another copy, unresolved V genes explain under half of the gap, and the rest is unexplained. This sample has roughly 1,500,000 clones in its table, and 95% to 99% of those were observed once. Less than 0.55% of the sample goes to the ten largest clones. Sequencing input: naive CD4+ T cells sorted from blood. The cell subset or site label on this specimen signifies: CD45RA+ positively selected. The source is a young man in good health.

V usage is TRBV10-2 and J usage is TRBJ2-5, with D uncertain. The CDR3 runs to 15 residues. Germline V gives CDR1 WSHSY, CDR2 SAAADI. Trimming removed 0 bases from V and 5 bases from J, with 13 bases in between. In nucleotides, the CDR3 is TGCGCCAGCAGTGAGTCATGGAGTTCCTGGGAGACCCAGTACTTC. Encoded protein: CASSESWSSWETQYF.

V is TRBV29-1 and J is TRBJ1-1, with D unresolved. With 7 bases removed from V and 0 bases from J, the gap between germline ends came to 9 bases. CDR1 is SQVTM, CDR2 ANQGSEA, per germline. The CDR3 is 12 residues long. The CDR3 protein is CSALRLNTEAFF. In DNA form, the CDR3 reads TGCAGCGCCTTGAGATTGAACACTGAAGCTTTCTTT.

The rearrangement links TRBV28 to TRBJ1-1; maybe TRBD1 (6 bases). Germline values: CDR1 MDHEN, CDR2 SYDVKM. CDR3 size: 15 residues. The V gene lost 8 bases and the J gene lost 1 base, with 17 bases spanning the gap. The CDR3 sequence is CASGFQRGWNTEAFF. CDR3 bases: TGTGCCAGCGGGTTCCAGAGGGGGTGGAACACTGAAGCTTTCTTT.

On this clone: The sample has other DNA sequences that encode this CDR3 too. The genes are TRBV29-1 and TRBJ2-7; D uncertain. The CDR3 totals 12 residues. Germline CDR1 is SQVTM and CDR2 is ANQGSEA. V dropped 1 base and J dropped 0 bases, with 4 bases sitting between them. The CDR3 sequence is CSVEGSSYEQYF. The CDR3 region has the DNA TGCAGCGTTGAAGGTTCCTCCTACGAGCAGTACTTC.

The J gene is TRBJ1-5, the V gene TRBV28; D is possibly TRBD1 (6 bases). V lost 2 bases and J 3 bases, leaving 11 bases between the germline ends. Germline CDR1 reads MDHEN; CDR2 reads SYDVKM. There are 15 residues in the CDR3. The CDR3 loop reads CASSLGQGINQPQHF. The CDR3 DNA reads TGTGCCAGCAGTTTAGGGCAGGGGATCAATCAGCCCCAGCATTTT.

The chain links TRBV5-3 to TRBJ2-7; no clear D. TRBV5-3 is an ORF, with its function uncertain. V was cut by 2 bases and J by 2 bases, with 8 bases left in between. The CDR3 is 13 amino acids. The CDR3: CARSFPPAYEQYF. The CDR3 DNA follows: TGTGCCAGAAGCTTCCCCCCCGCCTACGAGCAGTACTTC.

This chain links TRBV11-2 with TRBJ2-7, with TRBD2 identical over 9 bases. The CDR3 has 15 residues. In germline, CDR1 is SGHAT, CDR2 FQNNGV. The trim removed 5 bases at V and 3 bases at J, leaving 8 bases unmatched. DNA for the CDR3: TGTGCCAGCAGCCCTCGGGGTAGCGGGAGCTACGAGCAGTACTTC. This gives the protein CASSPRGSGSYEQYF.

The genes are TRBV6-1 and TRBJ1-1; the D is unclear. CDR1 and CDR2 (germline): MNHNS, SASEGT. V lost 6 bases and J lost 2, with 13 bases in between. The CDR3 covers 14 residues. The CDR3 sequence is CASRGPTVNTEAFF. The DNA for the CDR3 is TGTGCCAGCAGGGGTCCCACCGTTAACACTGAAGCTTTCTTT.

The chain recombines TRBV20-1 with TRBJ2-5; D unresolved. Looked up from germline, CDR1 is DFQATT and CDR2 is SNEGSKA (reference sequence). The V gene lost 2 bases and the J gene lost 5 bases, with 3 bases spanning the gap. This CDR3 has 10 amino acids. CDR3 residues: CSARYETQYF. The CDR3 nucleotides are TGCAGTGCTAGATACGAGACCCAGTACTTC.

For this clone: Other DNA variants within this sample encode the same CDR3. This chain joins TRBV29-1 and TRBJ2-7, with D perhaps TRBD1 (6 bases). This CDR3 is built from 11 residues. Trimming took 6 bases from V and 2 from J, leaving 8 bases between them. Per the germline V gene, CDR1 is SQVTM and CDR2 is ANQGSEA. CDR3 in DNA: TGCAGCGTCGCAGGGGCCTACGAGCAGTACTTC. It yields the protein CSVAGAYEQYF.

This clone was recorded once. The J gene is TRBJ2-3, the V gene TRBV12-5, with 10 bases matching TRBD1. Per germline, CDR1 LGHNT and CDR2 FRNRAP. This CDR3 comprises 15 residues. Trimming at V came to 7 bases and at J to 4 bases, leaving 8 bases not matched to a gene. CDR3 bases: TGTGCTAGTGCCCCGGGACAGGGGATGGCAGATACGCAGTATTTT. Its translation: CASAPGQGMADTQYF.

A single count supports this clone. The chain links TRBV19 to TRBJ2-6; the match to TRBD2 covers 12 bases. Germline loops: CDR1 LNHDA, CDR2 SQIVND (reference sequence). This CDR3 contains 18 residues. Trimming removed 10 bases from V and 1 base from J; junction bases left unmatched: 11. The CDR3 bases are TGTGCCACGAAAGTCGGACTAGCGGGAAGGTCTGGGGCCAACGTCCTGACTTTC. This sequence encodes CATKVGLAGRSGANVLTF.

The rearrangement links TRBV27 to TRBJ2-5, with TRBD2 as a possible D gene (5 bases). CDR1 and CDR2 (germline): MNHEY, SMNVEV (reference sequence). The germline V and J ends were trimmed by 3 bases and 5 bases, with 10 bases remaining between them. This CDR3 has 13 amino acids. Written as DNA, the CDR3 is TGTGCCAGCAGTTTCCTAGCTGGGGAGACCCAGTACTTC. This encodes CASSFLAGETQYF.

V gene TRBV9 combines with J gene TRBJ2-3; 9 bases line up with TRBD2. The CDR3 is made up of 17 amino acids. Per germline, CDR1 SGDLS and CDR2 YYNGEE. Unmatched junction bases numbered 10, after V lost 0 bases and J lost 5 bases. The CDR3 is CASSVDAAGGILDTQYF. The DNA for the CDR3 is TGTGCCAGCAGCGTAGACGCGGCGGGAGGGATTTTAGATACGCAGTATTTT.

Regarding this clone: The identical CDR3 is also encoded by other nucleotide sequences in the sample. V usage is TRBV28 and J usage is TRBJ2-7; D is undetermined. Trimming took 3 bases from V and 6 from J, leaving 3 bases between them. This CDR3 contains 10 residues. From germline, CDR1 is MDHEN and CDR2 SYDVKM. The CDR3 protein is CASSFREQYF. The CDR3 DNA reads as TGTGCCAGCAGTTTTCGCGAGCAGTACTTC.

This chain uses TRBV27 with TRBJ2-3; the D gene could be TRBD1 or TRBD2 (6 bases each). V lost 7 bases, J lost 3 bases, and 14 bases lay in between. The length of the CDR3 is 14 residues. Germline V CDR1 and CDR2: MNHEY, SMNVEV (reference sequence). CDR3 loop: CASKTRRGTDTQYF. In nucleotides, the CDR3 is TGTGCCAGCAAGACCAGGAGGGGGACAGATACGCAGTATTTT.

V usage is TRBV5-4 and J usage is TRBJ2-1; TRBD1 agrees at 9 bases. Germline values: CDR1 SGHNT, CDR2 YYREEE (reference sequence). The CDR3 runs 15 residues. V trimming: 5 bases; J trimming: 6 bases; junction bases outside the gene matches: 9. This CDR3 is CASSHHGTGLNEQFF. The CDR3 DNA sequence: TGTGCCAGCAGTCACCACGGGACAGGGCTCAATGAGCAGTTCTTC.

The chain carries TRBV14 and TRBJ1-2, with a tentative D call TRBD1 (5 bases). V was pared by 0 bases and J by 8 bases, with 16 bases between. The V gene's germline CDR1 is SGHDN and CDR2 FVKESK. CDR3 length: 15 amino acids. The CDR3 spells CASSQDLGPRRGYTF. For the CDR3, the DNA is TGTGCCAGCAGCCAAGATCTGGGACCCCGGCGAGGCTACACCTTC.

V gene TRBV29-1 combines with J gene TRBJ2-1; 8 bases fit TRBD1. The CDR3 sequence is 16 residues long. Germline CDR1 reads SQVTM; CDR2 reads ANQGSEA. V dropped 4 bases and J dropped 4; count of bases not matched to a gene: 12. CDR3 region: CSVGDRGSKGYNEQFF. CDR3 nucleotides: TGCAGCGTTGGAGACAGGGGCTCCAAAGGGTACAATGAGCAGTTCTTC.

CDR3 loop: CASGDRGYEQYF. CDR3 sequence (DNA): TGTGCCAGTGGGGACAGGGGCTACGAGCAGTACTTC. The chain combines TRBV28 with TRBJ2-7; 10 nucleotides match TRBD1. Losses at the gene ends were 9 bases for V and 3 bases for J; bases not matched to a gene: 2. The CDR3 runs to 12 residues. CDR1 and CDR2 from the germline V gene are MDHEN and SYDVKM.

V and J are TRBV7-8 and TRBJ1-5; D uncertain. The CDR3 loop spans 15 amino acids. CDR1 is SGHVS and CDR2 is FQNEAQ in the germline V gene. Trimming removed 5 bases at V and 4 bases at J, with 15 bases between. The CDR3: CASSQWDFSNQPQHF. In nucleotides, the CDR3 is TGTGCCAGCAGCCAGTGGGATTTTTCAAATCAGCCCCAGCATTTT. The entire variable domain, with the rest obtained from reference TRBV7-8 and TRBJ1-5, is as follows: GAGVSQSPRYKVAKRGQDVALRCDPISGHVSLFWYQQALGQGPEFLTYFQNEAQLDKSGLPSDRFFAERPEGSVSTLKIQRTQQEDSAVYLCASSQWDFSNQPQHFGDGTRLSIL.

As to this clone: The sample contains more than one DNA sequence encoding this CDR3. The V call is TRBV2, the J call TRBJ2-3; D remains unclear. The CDR3 has 10 amino acids. Trimming removed 5 bases at V and 6 bases at J, with 3 bases between. Germline lookup yields CDR1 SNHLY and CDR2 FYNNEI. The CDR3 loop reads CASSPDTQYF. As DNA, the CDR3 is TGTGCCAGCAGTCCGGATACGCAGTATTTT.

This clone was seen just once. This CDR3 is CASSGQGGEKLFF. In DNA, the CDR3 is TGTGCCAGCAGTGGGCAGGGTGGTGAAAAACTGTTTTTT. The chain employs TRBV6-1 and TRBJ1-4; D possibly corresponds to TRBD1 (5 bases). This CDR3 has 13 amino acids. Trimming stripped 4 bases from V and 7 bases from J, with 10 bases between. The germline CDR1 and CDR2 sequences are MNHNS and SASEGT.

This chain's CDR3 is CASSQDPPPVQGETQYF. The CDR3 nucleotides read TGTGCCAGCAGCCAAGATCCCCCGCCTGTCCAGGGGGAGACCCAGTACTTC. The chain employs TRBV4-2 and TRBJ2-5; a possible D gene is TRBD1 (6 bases). The V end was cut by 0 bases, the J end by 5 bases, with 19 bases between. CDR3 length: 17 amino acids. The germline CDR1 and CDR2 sequences are LGHNA and YNFKEQ.

The gene calls are TRBV7-2 and TRBJ2-1, with 7 bases fitting TRBD1. The V gene end was trimmed by 3 bases and the J gene end by 4 bases; junction bases not matched to a gene: 6. The germline gives CDR1 SGHTA, CDR2 FQGNSA. This CDR3 is built from 15 residues. The CDR3 reads CASSFGQEGYNEQFF. The CDR3 nucleotides read TGTGCCAGCAGCTTTGGACAGGAAGGGTACAATGAGCAGTTCTTC.

The V and J genes are TRBV25-1 and TRBJ2-3; 9 bases are a match to TRBD1. The CDR3 contains 16 residues. The V and J ends lost 2 bases and 0 bases, in that order; junction bases with no gene match: 3. Germline V gene data show CDR1 as MGHDK and CDR2 as SYGVNS. This chain's CDR3 is CASSEGTGKSTDTQYF. The CDR3 DNA reads TGTGCCAGCAGTGAAGGGACAGGGAAAAGCACAGATACGCAGTATTTT.

This chain links TRBV4-1 with TRBJ2-5; 11 bases match TRBD2. In germline, CDR1 is MGHRA, CDR2 YSYEKL. V lost 7 bases, J lost 4 bases, and 8 bases stayed unmatched. The CDR3 spans 15 residues. CDR3 nucleotide sequence: TGCGCCAGCACCACTAGCGGGAGACACGGAGAGACCCAGTACTTC. Its translation is CASTTSGRHGETQYF.

The chain carries TRBV5-4 and TRBJ2-7; D not resolved. The CDR3 contains 11 residues. Germline V lookup: CDR1 SGHNT, CDR2 YYREEE (reference sequence). V lost 6 bases and J 4 bases, leaving 8 bases between the germline ends. In nucleotides, the CDR3 is TGTGCCAGCAACGACGCTTACGAGCAGTACTTC. Translating it yields CASNDAYEQYF.